What follows are 25 T cell receptor beta chains derived from one specimen sequenced in a study of identical twins (dated by TCRdb to 2016 to 2017). The library was produced with 5' RACE. Sequenced using an Illumina HiSeq 2000. Through fastp at Q25 and MiXCR, TCRdb rebuilt clones from the public reads, retaining in-frame beta chains. Each CDR3 protein appears once, grouped with its most common genes and DNA. This sample gives about 100,000 distinct CDR3 sequences in total; about 5.6% of them show up just once. Around 12% of the sample is taken by the ten largest. Sequencing was carried out using memory T cells sorted from blood. This specimen's cell subset or site label, per the study, means: CD45RO+ enriched T cells. Receptor source: a woman between 45 and 65 years old in good health.

This clonotype was counted many times. The genes are TRBV10-3 and TRBJ2-2; 10 positions agree with TRBD2. The CDR3 consists of 15 residues. V trimming: 6 bases; J trimming: 6 bases; junction bases outside the gene matches: 7. Germline assignment: CDR1 ENHRY and CDR2 SYGVKD. CDR3 protein: CAISPSGSKAGELFF. CDR3 bases: TGTGCCATCAGCCCTAGCGGGAGTAAGGCCGGGGAGCTGTTTTTT.

CDR3 nucleotides: TGTGCCAGCAGCACCCGAACAGATAACACTGAAGCTTTCTTT. It translates to CASSTRTDNTEAFF. This chain uses TRBV7-8 with TRBJ1-1, with D unclear. V lost 5 bases and J lost 2, with 12 bases in between. CDR3 length equals 14 residues. Germline loops: CDR1 SGHVS, CDR2 FQNEAQ.

This clonotype appeared many times. J is TRBJ2-2 and V is TRBV27; 15 bases line up with TRBD2. CDR1 MNHEY and CDR2 SMNVEV come from the germline V gene (reference sequence). Trimming took 3 bases from V and 7 from J; bases not matched to a gene: 15. CDR3 length: 20 amino acids. CDR3 sequence reads: CASSLRPPGTSGRIHGELFF. The DNA of the CDR3 is TGTGCCAGCAGTTTGCGACCCCCCGGGACTAGCGGGAGGATACACGGGGAGCTGTTTTTT.

The chain is built from TRBV9 and TRBJ2-1, with D unclear. This CDR3 has 11 amino acids. Between the trimmed V and J ends, which lost 1 base and 10 bases, there was a span of 6 bases. The V gene's germline CDR1 is SGDLS and CDR2 YYNGEE. The CDR3 DNA follows: TGTGCCAGCAGCGTAAGGCACGAGCAGTTCTTC. Its translation: CASSVRHEQFF.

This clonotype occurred a few times. The chain combines TRBV18 with TRBJ2-5; D remains unclear. The ends were cut back, 6 bases at V and 0 bases at J, with 14 bases in the middle. CDR1 KGHSH and CDR2 LQKENI come from the germline V gene. The CDR3 contains 15 residues. CDR3 region: CASSSSAQYQETQYF. The CDR3 region has the DNA TGTGCCAGCTCCTCCAGCGCGCAGTACCAAGAGACCCAGTACTTC.

The chain is built from TRBV5-1 and TRBJ1-5, with TRBD1 identical over 7 bases. Germline V CDR1 and CDR2: SGHRS, YFSETQ. Trimming removed 5 bases from V and 1 base from J; junction bases left unmatched: 3. CDR3 length equals 14 residues. This CDR3 is CASSAGGSNQPQHF. CDR3 DNA: TGCGCCAGCAGTGCAGGGGGAAGCAATCAGCCCCAGCATTTT. The full variable domain, completed using reference TRBV5-1 and TRBJ1-5, is KAGVTQTPRYLIKTRGQQVTLSCSPISGHRSVSWYQQTPGQGLQFLFEYFSETQRNKGNFPGRFSGRQFSNSRSEMNVSTLELGDSALYLCASSAGGSNQPQHFGDGTRLSIL.

This clonotype was picked up many times. This sequence joins TRBV12-3 or TRBV12-4 and TRBJ1-1; D call uncertain. This CDR3 region has 14 residues. Trimming left V 7 bases short and J 1 base short, with 13 bases between. DNA for the CDR3: TGTGCCAGCACCTTCTTCTCAGCGAACACTGAAGCTTTCTTT. Protein product: CASTFFSANTEAFF.

Ten or more counts support this clonotype. This chain joins TRBV24-1 and TRBJ1-4, with no clear D. This CDR3 spans 12 amino acids. Trimming cost V 12 bases and J 0 bases, with 7 bases left between them. The germline CDR1 and CDR2 sequences are KGHDR and SFDVKD. For the CDR3, the DNA is TGTGCCCTTCGGACAACTAATGAAAAACTGTTTTTT. Protein: CALRTTNEKLFF.

In its sample, this clonotype was seen many times. The genes are TRBV3-1 and TRBJ2-1; 12 bases align to TRBD2. V was clipped by 0 bases and J by 15 bases; unmatched bases: 6. The CDR3 length is 14 residues. Germline V gene sequence: CDR1 LGHDT, CDR2 YNNKEL (reference sequence). The CDR3 DNA sequence: TGTGCCAGCAGCCAAGACGCAGGACTAGCGGGACGGTTCTTC. Residues: CASSQDAGLAGRFF.

This clonotype was detected many times. V usage is TRBV11-3 and J usage is TRBJ2-3, with D hard to call. Germline CDR1 SGHNT, CDR2 YENEEA. The V end was cut by 5 bases, the J end by 2 bases, with 5 bases between. CDR3 length: 12 residues. CDR3 sequence: CASSEDTDTQYF. DNA of the CDR3: TGTGCCAGCAGCGAGGACACAGATACGCAGTATTTT.

This clonotype was found many times. The rearrangement joins TRBV19 to TRBJ2-1; D call uncertain. Germline assignment: CDR1 LNHDA and CDR2 SQIVND (reference sequence). V was pared by 5 bases and J by 9 bases, with 11 bases between. The CDR3 totals 12 residues. The CDR3 bases are TGTGCCAGTAGTCCAATGGGGTCTGAGCAGTTCTTC. Amino acids: CASSPMGSEQFF.

This clonotype was observed many times. V gene TRBV19 combines with J gene TRBJ2-7, with D perhaps TRBD1 (7 bases). V shed 7 bases and J shed 5 bases, with 21 bases lying between them. The CDR3 has 15 residues. CDR1 and CDR2 (germline): LNHDA, SQIVND (reference sequence). The CDR3 nucleotides are TGTGCCAGTACCTACAAATCAGGGGGGAGGAACGAGCAGTACTTC. Translated: CASTYKSGGRNEQYF.

This clonotype was seen ten or more times. The chain uses TRBV19 and TRBJ2-6; D uncertain. Germline CDR1 is LNHDA and CDR2 is SQIVND (reference sequence). This CDR3 has 15 residues. Trimming stripped 5 bases from V and 4 bases from J, with 12 bases between. The CDR3 is CASSSRSWGANVLTF. The CDR3 bases are TGTGCCAGTAGTTCCCGGTCCTGGGGGGCCAACGTCCTGACTTTC.

This clonotype was detected many times. V is TRBV6-1 and J is TRBJ2-3; D is uncertain. V lost 4 bases and J lost 6, with 17 bases in between. This CDR3 region has 15 residues. The germline V gene has CDR1 MNHNS and CDR2 SASEGT. CDR3 sequence: CASSVLSSSSDTQYF. As DNA, the CDR3 is TGTGCCAGCAGTGTCTTATCTTCTAGTTCCGATACGCAGTATTTT.

This clonotype has a count of ten or more. The rearrangement joins TRBV11-2 to TRBJ2-1, with D hard to call. The CDR3 consists of 12 residues. Looked up from germline, CDR1 is SGHAT and CDR2 is FQNNGV. V lost 1 base to trimming and J lost 8 bases, with 6 bases between them. CDR3 nucleotides: TGTGCCAGCAGCTTAGCGCGTCATGAGCAGTTCTTC. Amino acids: CASSLARHEQFF.

This clonotype was counted ten times or more. The V and J genes are TRBV28 and TRBJ1-5; D gene ambiguous. Trimming took 3 bases from V and 0 from J, leaving 15 bases between them. CDR1 is MDHEN and CDR2 is SYDVKM in the germline V gene. The CDR3 consists of 17 residues. CDR3 sequence (DNA): TGTGCCAGCAGTTTGCCCCTTATCGGAGGTAGCAATCAGCCCCAGCATTTT. Translated, it gives CASSLPLIGGSNQPQHF.

A few counts support this clonotype. The rearrangement joins TRBV18 to TRBJ2-7, with D hard to call. The CDR3 covers 14 residues. Trimming cost V 6 bases and J 7 bases, with 19 bases left between them. The germline gives CDR1 KGHSH, CDR2 LQKENI. The CDR3 sequence: CASSYRGNPREQYF. The CDR3 nucleotides read TGTGCCAGCTCCTATAGAGGCAACCCCCGAGAGCAGTACTTC.

This clonotype was recorded many times. V gene TRBV29-1 combines with J gene TRBJ2-2; D gene unclear. Trimming cost V 5 bases and J 0 bases, with 13 bases left between them. Germline values: CDR1 SQVTM, CDR2 ANQGSEA. The CDR3 spans 15 residues. CDR3 sequence (DNA): TGCAGCGTTATTACAGCGATACCGAACACCGGGGAGCTGTTTTTT. It translates to CSVITAIPNTGELFF.

This clonotype showed up just a few times. The chain carries TRBV2 and TRBJ2-3; tentative D call: TRBD1 (6 bases). The length of the CDR3 is 13 residues. V lost 8 bases and J 2 bases, leaving 11 bases between the germline ends. From germline, CDR1 is SNHLY and CDR2 FYNNEI. The CDR3 sequence: CASSGENTDTQYF. The DNA of the CDR3 is TGTGCCAGCTCAGGGGAAAACACAGATACGCAGTATTTT.

At least ten counts were recorded for this clonotype. This chain joins TRBV20-1 and TRBJ2-5; 8 bases agree with TRBD2. Germline V gives CDR1 DFQATT, CDR2 SNEGSKA (reference sequence). Trimming cost V 2 bases and J 3 bases; bases outside gene matches: 8. The CDR3 totals 15 residues. Written as DNA, the CDR3 is TGCAGTGCTAGACCCGAGCGGGGGATTAAAGAGACCCAGTACTTC. It is translated as CSARPERGIKETQYF.

There are a few counts of this clonotype. This CDR3 reads CASSRGVLYEQYV. DNA of the CDR3: TGCGCCAGCAGCCGCGGGGTGCTATACGAGCAGTACGTC. The gene calls are TRBV4-1 and TRBJ2-7, with D possibly being TRBD2 (6 bases). With 4 bases removed from V and 4 bases from J, the gap between germline ends came to 11 bases. This CDR3 spans 13 amino acids. Germline V gene lookup returns CDR1 MGHRA and CDR2 YSYEKL.

This clonotype was found a few times. The gene calls are TRBV11-2 and TRBJ2-5; perhaps TRBD2 as D (6 bases). The V gene's germline CDR1 is SGHAT and CDR2 FQNNGV. CDR3 length: 14 residues. With 1 base removed from V and 5 bases from J, the gap between germline ends came to 11 bases. CDR3 nucleotides: TGTGCCAGCAGCTTAGTAGGCGGGGTCGAGACCCAGTACTTC. It yields the protein CASSLVGGVETQYF.

The gene calls are TRBV20-1 and TRBJ2-7; D uncertain. V lost 3 bases to trimming and J lost 7 bases, with 16 bases between them. The germline V gene has CDR1 DFQATT and CDR2 SNEGSKA (reference sequence). CDR3 size: 13 residues. The CDR3 sequence is CSASGLDLVEQYF. Here the CDR3 DNA reads TGCAGTGCTAGTGGGCTGGATCTTGTGGAGCAGTACTTC.

The table lists this clonotype with many counts. This chain joins TRBV20-1 and TRBJ2-3, with TRBD2 identical over 8 bases. This CDR3 comprises 16 residues. CDR1 and CDR2 (germline): DFQATT, SNEGSKA (reference sequence). V was pared by 0 bases and J by 2 bases, with 7 bases of the junction left unmatched. CDR3 amino acids: CSARDGRAGDTDTQYF. CDR3 DNA sequence: TGCAGTGCTAGAGACGGGAGGGCCGGGGACACAGATACGCAGTATTTT.

The chain employs TRBV6-6 and TRBJ2-7, with 9 bases that match TRBD2. Looked up from germline, CDR1 is MNHNY and CDR2 is SVGAGI (reference sequence). The length of the CDR3 is 15 residues. Trimming cost V 5 bases and J 5 bases; bases outside gene matches: 10. The CDR3 nucleotides read TGTGCCAGCAGTCGAGAACTAGCGGGCATCAACGAGCAGTACTTC. The encoded protein is CASSRELAGINEQYF.